A selection of T cell receptor beta chains follows, all from one sample in a study of cytomegalovirus exposure and HLA in healthy donors. Sequenced by immunoSEQ multiplex PCR; TCRdb stores in-frame clones only, minus some. The sample lists approximately 140,000 clones, 70% to 85% occurring once. Sequencing used PBMCs. The receptors were gathered from a boy younger than 10 in good health and CMV-seronegative. The CDR3 runs from the conserved cysteine through the conserved F or W. The D gene is left open where the match is weak. Clone sizes are given selectively: once, few, many, or a class where the clone is expanded.

d_call j_call v_call clone_size cdr3_nt cdr3_aa
- TRBJ1-2 TRBV6-6 - TGTGCCAGCAGTTACTCCTGGGACATAAATGGCTACACCTTC CASSYSWDINGYTF
- TRBJ1-2 TRBV13 once TGTGCCAGCAGCTTAGGGGAACCCGTCGGGTCGGGTGATGGCTACACCTTC CASSLGEPVGSGDGYTF
TRBD2 TRBJ2-1 TRBV5-5 - TGTGCCAGCAGCTTGGTAGAGACTAGCGGAGAGAGGGATGAGCAGTTCTTC CASSLVETSGERDEQFF
- TRBJ1-3 TRBV19 - TGTGCCAGTAGGAGCTCTGGAAACACCATATATTTT CASRSSGNTIYF
- TRBJ1-1 TRBV7-2 - TGTGCCAGCAGCTTAGTGCAGGCGGCTTTCTTT CASSLVQAAFF
TRBD1 TRBJ1-2 TRBV5-6 - TGTGCCAGCAGCTCCGGGACAGGGGGCTATGGCTACACCTTC CASSSGTGGYGYTF
TRBD1 TRBJ2-7 TRBV6-6 - TGTGCCAGCAGTTCGGGACAGAGCTACGAGCAGTACTTC CASSSGQSYEQYF
- TRBJ2-1 TRBV10-3 few TGTGCCATCAGCATGAGCTCCTACAATGAGCAGTTCTTC CAISMSSYNEQFF
- TRBJ1-2 TRBV5-5 - TGTGCCAGCAGCTTGGGACAGAGCCGGTGGGTCGCCTTC CASSLGQSRWVAF
- TRBJ1-1 TRBV10-1 - TGCGCCACTAGGCCGGGAACAGGGTGTAGCGAAGCTTTCTTT CATRPGTGCSEAFF
- TRBJ1-1 TRBV19 - TGTGCCAGTAGTTCGTACCAGGGGTCGACTGAAGCTTTCTTT CASSSYQGSTEAFF
- TRBJ2-2 TRBV7-9 - TGTTCCAGCAGCTTAGCCTCCCCGGGAAACACCGGGGAGCTGTTTTTT CSSSLASPGNTGELFF
- TRBJ2-5 TRBV6-4 - TGTGCCAGCAGTGAGTCCCCCGGGGGACAAGAGACCCAGTACTTC CASSESPGGQETQYF
TRBD1 TRBJ2-7 TRBV2 - TGTGCCAGCAGTACGGGACAGGGACCCTCCTACGAGCAGTACTTC CASSTGQGPSYEQYF
- TRBJ1-3 TRBV30 - TGTGCCTGGAGTGGTAGGAGGGAAGTCTTCTCTGGAAACACCATATATTTT CAWSGRREVFSGNTIYF
TRBD2 TRBJ2-5 TRBV28 - TGTGCCAGTTATAGCGGGGGACAAGAGACCCAGTACTTC CASYSGGQETQYF
TRBD2 TRBJ2-5 TRBV7-6 - TGTGCCAGCAGCTTAGCCGGGACTAGCGGTCACCAAGAGACCCAGTACTTC CASSLAGTSGHQETQYF
TRBD2 TRBJ2-1 TRBV9 once TGTGCCAGCAGCGTAGTGGATAGCGGGGGGGCGTGGCAGTTCTTC CASSVVDSGGAWQFF
- TRBJ1-1 TRBV7-2 - TGTGCCAGCAGTTACAATGCCCCGGGACAACCAACACTTGCAGCTTTCTTT CASSYNAPGQPTLAAFF
TRBD1 TRBJ2-2 TRBV11-3 - TGTGCCAGCAGCGGACGGGACAGGGCCATCGGCGGGGAGCTGTTTTTT CASSGRDRAIGGELFF
- TRBJ1-2 TRBV6-5 - TGTGCCAGCAGCACAGGGTTTACCGGCTACACCTTC CASSTGFTGYTF
TRBD2 TRBJ2-6 TRBV27 - TGTGCCAGCAGATTAGCGGGAGGGCCAGCTGGTGGGGCCAACGTCCTGACTTTC CASRLAGGPAGGANVLTF
TRBD1 TRBJ2-1 TRBV18 - TGTGCCAGCTCACCCCGGGACAGGGGATTCTACAATGAGCAGTTCTTC CASSPRDRGFYNEQFF
- TRBJ1-5 TRBV7-9 - TGTGCCAGCAGCCCTGACGGACAGAGCAATCAGCCCCAGCATTTT CASSPDGQSNQPQHF
- TRBJ2-6 TRBV6-4 - TGTGCCAGCAGTCCCAGCTCTGGGGCCAACGTCCTGACTTTC CASSPSSGANVLTF
TRBD2 TRBJ2-1 TRBV7-9 - TGTGCCAGCAGCTTTCGGGGAGGGCTAGCGGGAGTGGGTGAGCAGTTCTTC CASSFRGGLAGVGEQFF
TRBD1 TRBJ2-3 TRBV7-6 - TGTGCCAGCAGCGGACGGACAGGGGTGCCAGATACGCAGTATTTT CASSGRTGVPDTQYF
- TRBJ1-1 TRBV27 - TGTGCCAGCAGCCCGGGGGGGGGAATCACTGAAGCTTTCTTT CASSPGGGITEAFF
TRBD1 TRBJ2-3 TRBV9 few TGTGCCAGCAGCGTTCGGACAGGGAGCACAGATACGCAGTATTTT CASSVRTGSTDTQYF
- TRBJ2-7 TRBV6-6 - TGTGCCAGCAGTCCGAACCTAGCGCTTCAGTACTTC CASSPNLALQYF
TRBD1 TRBJ1-1 TRBV7-9 - TGTGCCAGCAGGTCGACAGGGATGAACACTGAAGCTTTCTTT CASRSTGMNTEAFF
- TRBJ1-2 TRBV20-1 - TGCAGTGCTCCCGAGCTCTCAGGCTACACCTTC CSAPELSGYTF
TRBD1 TRBJ2-1 TRBV15 - TGTGCCACCAGCAGAGATCTGGGACAGGGTAGGAATGAGCAGTTCTTC CATSRDLGQGRNEQFF
- TRBJ2-3 TRBV7-9 - TGTGCCAGCAGCTTAAGGCCTGGGTGGATCCGACTCACAGATACGCAGTATTTT CASSLRPGWIRLTDTQYF
- TRBJ1-2 TRBV4-1 - TGCGCCAGCAGCCAAGGGGTTCAGGGCGACCTCCTTCTAAGCTATGGCTACACCTTC CASSQGVQGDLLLSYGYTF
TRBD1 TRBJ1-2 TRBV11-2 - TGTGCCAGCAGCGCCATGACAGGGGGTGGCTACACCTTC CASSAMTGGGYTF
TRBD1 TRBJ1-5 TRBV18 - TGTGCCAGCTCACCTACAGCGTATGATAGACAGGGGGGTGGACAGCCCCAGCATTTT CASSPTAYDRQGGGQPQHF
- TRBJ2-5 TRBV14 few TGTGCCAGCAGCCAAGACAGGGGACGGGAGACCCAGTACTTC CASSQDRGRETQYF
- TRBJ1-4 TRBV30 - TGTGCCTGGAGAAGGGGTAATGAAAAACTGTTTTTT CAWRRGNEKLFF
TRBD2 TRBJ2-1 TRBV4-1 - TGCGCCAGCAGCCAAGAGGGCGCGGGGGTCAACAATGAGCAGTTCTTC CASSQEGAGVNNEQFF
TRBD1 TRBJ2-2 TRBV6-1 few TGTGCCAGCGATTCGGAGACAGGGGGCACCGGGGAGCTGTTTTTT CASDSETGGTGELFF
TRBD1 TRBJ1-5 TRBV25-1 - TGTGCCAGCAGTGAAGCCGGACAGGGTCAGCCCCAGCATTTT CASSEAGQGQPQHF
- TRBJ1-1 TRBV21-1 - TGTGCCAGCAGCAAAGTGCGTACAGGGGAGAACACTGAAGCTTTCTTT CASSKVRTGENTEAFF
- TRBJ1-2 TRBV5-6 - TGTGCCAGCAGCCTGGGGACATCACACTATGGCTACACCTTC CASSLGTSHYGYTF
TRBD1 TRBJ2-7 TRBV10-1 - TGCGCCAGCAGACCTTGGGACAGGCGGCTGGATAAGTACTTC CASRPWDRRLDKYF
TRBD2 TRBJ2-1 TRBV7-2 - TGTGCCAGCAGCTCCATCCTCGGGGGGGGGTACAATGAGCAGTTCTTC CASSSILGGGYNEQFF
- TRBJ1-1 TRBV5-1 - TGCGCCAGCAGCCCCTCTTTGGGACAAATGAACACTGAAGCTTTCTTT CASSPSLGQMNTEAFF
- TRBJ2-3 TRBV30 - TGTGCCTGGAGGCCCGCGGGACCAACGCAGTATTTT CAWRPAGPTQYF
- TRBJ2-5 TRBV7-9 - TGTGCCAGCAGCGCGTACGACGGGAAAGAGACCCAGTACTTC CASSAYDGKETQYF
TRBD1 TRBJ2-7 TRBV27 - TGTGCCAGCAGTTTCGGGACAGGGGGTTACGAGCAGTACTTC CASSFGTGGYEQYF
- TRBJ1-2 TRBV29-1 - TGCAGCGTTGATAAGGGGAGGGGTGATGGCTACACCTTC CSVDKGRGDGYTF
- TRBJ1-1 TRBV11-2 - TGTGCCAGCAGCTATACCCGAGTAGGGAGGCACACTGAAGCTTTCTTT CASSYTRVGRHTEAFF
- TRBJ2-7 TRBV5-1 - TGCGCCAGCAGGCCTGACAGCGACTACGAGCAGTACTTC CASRPDSDYEQYF